This TCR delta chain was identified during a study of gamma-delta chains in newborns, infants, children. Across the whole study: Polyclonal expansion of innate γδ T cells after birth follows microbial exposure.

This clone was picked up many times. This sample includes further DNA sequences coding for the same CDR3. Germline V lookup: CDR1 GEAIGNYY, CDR2 EKD. The CDR3 is 20 amino acids. After removal of 0 bases from V and 4 bases from J, the junction contained 13 bases not matched to a gene. TCRdb reapplied CATT to the reads. Among over 12,000 delta-chain clones listed, approximately 7% were seen once. The sequenced material came from blood. This chain connects TRDV2 to TRDJ3, with 8 nucleotides matching TRDD3. The clonotype was recovered from a child who was a newborn, infant or young child, either healthy, febrile or measles-vaccinated (not recorded which). In DNA form, the CDR3 reads TGTGCCTGTGACACCGTTCGTACTGGGGATACAGTATGGGACACCCGACAGATGTTTTTC. Amino acid sequence: CACDTVRTGDTVWDTRQMFF.